These 3 T cell receptor beta chains were sequenced from one sample in a study of sequential checkpoint blockade in melanoma. Using immunoSEQ multiplex PCR, the repertoire was profiled, and TCRdb retains in-frame clones only, with some absent. Here the sample spans 18,000 or so clones, around 65% being singletons. Treatment specified: randomized to nivolumab then ipilimumab (arm A) or the reverse (arm B). This sample comprised CD8+ T cells sorted from blood (inferred from file names), obtained from a patient given nivolumab and ipilimumab in sequence. These receptors all come from a human donor with melanoma.

The chain combines TRBV27 with TRBJ1-2, with 9 bases lining up with TRBD1. Trimming at V came to 0 bases and at J to 4 bases, leaving 3 bases not matched to a gene. Germline CDR1 MNHEY, CDR2 SMNVEV (reference sequence). This CDR3 is 15 amino acids long. DNA of the CDR3: TGTGCCAGCAGTTTATCGGAGACAGGGGGCTATGGCTACACCTTC. It yields the protein CASSLSETGGYGYTF.

The rearrangement joins TRBV25-1 to TRBJ1-1, with D perhaps TRBD1 (5 bases). Trimming shortened V by 1 base and J by 8 bases, and 17 bases separated the two germline ends. The CDR3 has 15 amino acids. Germline V gene data show CDR1 as MGHDK and CDR2 as SYGVNS. DNA of the CDR3: TGTGCCAGCAGTGAATTTGGGGGGGTGAAGGAGGAAGCTTTCTTT. Its protein product is CASSEFGGVKEEAFF.

The chain joins TRBV20-1 to TRBJ1-2, with 7 bases identical to TRBD1. V trimming: 7 bases; J trimming: 8 bases; junction bases outside the gene matches: 7. CDR3 length: 11 residues. CDR1 DFQATT and CDR2 SNEGSKA come from the germline V gene (reference sequence). The CDR3 region is CSGTGAGGYTF. CDR3 bases: TGCAGTGGTACAGGGGCGGGAGGCTACACCTTC.